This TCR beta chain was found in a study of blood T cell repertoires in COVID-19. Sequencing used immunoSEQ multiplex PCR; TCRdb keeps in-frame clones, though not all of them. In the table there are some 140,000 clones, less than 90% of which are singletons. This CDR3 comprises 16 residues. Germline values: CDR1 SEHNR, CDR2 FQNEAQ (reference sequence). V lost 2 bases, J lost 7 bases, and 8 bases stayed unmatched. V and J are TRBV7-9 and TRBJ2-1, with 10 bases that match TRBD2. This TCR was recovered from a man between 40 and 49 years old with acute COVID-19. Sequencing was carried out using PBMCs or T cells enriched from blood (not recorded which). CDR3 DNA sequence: TGTGCCAGCAGCTTACGCCCTAGCGGGAGAGCAAATGAGCAGTTCTTC. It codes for CASSLRPSGRANEQFF.